This passage covers 20 T cell receptor beta chains from one sample sequenced in a study of T cells in Graves' hyperthyroidism and ophthalmopathy. TCR beta CDR3 regions were amplified from RNA transcripts. HTBI primers were used for first-round RT-PCR of the TCR CDR3. TCRdb called the multiplex PCR reads again in MiXCR, with one record for every CDR3 protein. The sample contains about 200,000 distinct CDR3 sequences, 15% to 20% of which appear only once. Sequencing was carried out using blood. These receptor sequences come from a man in his forties with Graves' hyperthyroidism.

CDR3 region: CASSPPAPGELFF. The CDR3 nucleotides are TGTGCCAGCAGCCCCCCAGCTCCCGGGGAGCTGTTTTTT. V is TRBV5-4 and J is TRBJ2-2; D gene ambiguous. This CDR3 spans 13 amino acids. Trimming stripped 4 bases from V and 6 bases from J, with 10 bases between. Germline assignment: CDR1 SGHNT and CDR2 YYREEE (reference sequence).

The V call is TRBV12-3 or TRBV12-4, the J call TRBJ2-5; TRBD2 agrees at 9 bases. The CDR3 covers 17 residues. Unmatched junction bases numbered 10, after V lost 0 bases and J lost 5 bases. CDR3 residues: CASSLAPAGGLGETQYF. For the CDR3, the DNA is TGTGCCAGCAGTTTAGCGCCGGCGGGGGGGCTCGGGGAGACCCAGTACTTC.

This clonotype was counted many times. In DNA form, the CDR3 reads TGTGCCAGCAGTCGGACAGGGTACCCCTACGAGCAGTACTTC. Its translation is CASSRTGYPYEQYF. The genes are TRBV6-1 and TRBJ2-7, with 8 bases that match TRBD1. Germline V CDR1 and CDR2: MNHNS, SASEGT. The CDR3 contains 14 residues. Trimming removed 5 bases from V and 2 bases from J; junction bases left unmatched: 5.

This clonotype was observed a few times. V gene TRBV19 combines with J gene TRBJ1-5; TRBD1 might be the D (5 bases). The CDR3 covers 16 residues. Germline-derived CDR1 and CDR2 are LNHDA and SQIVND (reference sequence). V gave up 5 bases and J gave up 9 bases, with 23 bases separating them. DNA of the CDR3: TGTGCCAGTAGTCCTTCGACCGGGGGGTTGAGTAGGCCCCAGCATTTT. It translates to CASSPSTGGLSRPQHF.

The chain employs TRBV28 and TRBJ1-2, with 7 nucleotides matching TRBD1. Germline V CDR1 and CDR2: MDHEN, SYDVKM. The length of the CDR3 is 13 residues. The ends lost 10 bases at V and 5 bases at J; junction bases unmatched: 10. Here the CDR3 DNA reads TGTGCCACCCAGGGGGAGCCAACATATGGCTACACCTTC. Its protein product is CATQGEPTYGYTF.

The chain couples TRBV4-3 to TRBJ2-7; the D is unclear. Trimming took off 1 base at V and 5 bases at J, with 12 bases between the two ends. Germline CDR1 reads LGHNA; CDR2 reads YSLEER. This CDR3 contains 14 residues. This CDR3 is CASSQGTGRDEQYF. CDR3 nucleotides: TGCGCCAGCAGCCAAGGGACGGGCCGTGACGAGCAGTACTTC.

This clonotype has a handful of counts. CDR3 DNA sequence: TGCAGCGTTGAGGGGACAGGGAATGAGCAGTTCTTC. Translation: CSVEGTGNEQFF. The rearrangement joins TRBV29-1 to TRBJ2-1; TRBD1 matches at 9 bases. Germline CDR1 is SQVTM and CDR2 is ANQGSEA. V gave up 3 bases and J gave up 7 bases; unmatched junction bases: 1. This CDR3 has 12 amino acids.

J is TRBJ2-5 and V is TRBV12-3 or TRBV12-4; D call uncertain. Trimming took 6 bases from V and 1 from J, leaving 12 bases between them. The CDR3 has 14 amino acids. The CDR3 nucleotides are TGTGCCAGCAGACGAAGCCAGCTCCAAGAGACCCAGTACTTC. The encoded protein is CASRRSQLQETQYF.

This clonotype showed up many times. The V gene is TRBV6-1, the J gene TRBJ1-2; 7 bases match TRBD1. Germline CDR1 MNHNS, CDR2 SASEGT. With V trimmed by 5 bases and J by 4 bases, 7 bases remained unmatched. This CDR3 is 14 amino acids long. The CDR3 nucleotides are TGTGCCAGCAGTCCCCGGGGACAGTTCTATGGCTACACCTTC. Translating it yields CASSPRGQFYGYTF.

The chain joins TRBV6-2 or TRBV6-3 to TRBJ2-4; no definite D call. CDR3 length: 16 amino acids. The germline V gene has CDR1 MNHEY and CDR2 SVGEGT. V shed 1 base and J shed 4 bases, with 14 bases lying between them. The CDR3 loop reads CASSYYHGILKNIQYF. The CDR3 DNA reads TGTGCCAGCAGTTACTATCACGGTATACTTAAAAACATTCAGTACTTC.

This clonotype was counted only a few times. The V call is TRBV29-1, the J call TRBJ1-3, with D possibly being TRBD1 (6 bases). The germline CDR1 and CDR2 sequences are SQVTM and ANQGSEA. The CDR3 length is 12 residues. The V end was cut by 6 bases, the J end by 2 bases, with 8 bases between. CDR3: CSVGQTGNTIYF. DNA for the CDR3: TGCAGCGTCGGACAGACTGGAAACACCATATATTTT. The whole variable domain, filled in from reference TRBV29-1 and TRBJ1-3, reads SAVISQKPSRDICQRGTSLTIQCQVDSQVTMMFWYRQQPGQSLTLIATANQGSEATYESGFVIDKFPISRPNLTFSTLTVSNMSPEDSSIYLCSVGQTGNTIYFGEGSWLTVV.

This clonotype was counted ten times or more. The chain links TRBV9 to TRBJ1-1; D is unclear. V was shortened by 4 bases and J by 7 bases, with 14 bases between the two germline ends. Looked up from germline, CDR1 is SGDLS and CDR2 is YYNGEE. The CDR3 sequence is 13 residues long. The CDR3 sequence: CASSPMPSGEAFF. CDR3 bases: TGTGCCAGCAGCCCCATGCCCTCAGGTGAAGCTTTCTTT.

In its sample, this clonotype was seen many times. This chain uses TRBV6-1 with TRBJ2-7; D perhaps matches TRBD1 (5 bases). CDR1 MNHNS and CDR2 SASEGT come from the germline V gene. CDR3 length: 14 amino acids. Trimming removed 3 bases at V and 2 bases at J, with 11 bases between. The CDR3 DNA sequence: TGTGCCAGCAGTGAGGACACCCTTACCTACGAGCAGTACTTC. Translation gives CASSEDTLTYEQYF.

The V and J genes are TRBV6-1 and TRBJ1-6; 9 nucleotides align to TRBD1. With 8 bases clipped from V and 9 bases from J, the junction kept 5 bases outside the gene matches. Germline CDR1 MNHNS, CDR2 SASEGT. This CDR3 contains 13 residues. CDR3 bases: TGTGCCAGCTACAGGGGGCGCGGTTCACCCCTCCACTTT. Translated: CASYRGRGSPLHF.

This chain joins TRBV20-1 and TRBJ2-7; unclear D gene. V was cut by 1 base and J by 6 bases, with 13 bases left in between. The V gene's germline CDR1 is DFQATT and CDR2 SNEGSKA (reference sequence). The CDR3 length is 13 residues. DNA of the CDR3: TGCAGTGCTAGAGTGCCAGGCACAGCCGAGCAGTACTTC. Its protein product is CSARVPGTAEQYF.

This clonotype was seen many times. The chain employs TRBV7-2 and TRBJ2-3, with D possibly matching TRBD2 (6 bases). Trimming removed 2 bases at V and 2 bases at J, with 14 bases between. The CDR3 extends over 16 amino acids. Germline V gene data show CDR1 as SGHTA and CDR2 as FQGNSA. CDR3 in amino acids: CASSLKGRLDTDTQYF. CDR3 coding DNA: TGTGCCAGCAGCTTAAAGGGGCGACTAGACACAGATACGCAGTATTTT. The variable domain in full, completed from reference TRBV7-2 and TRBJ2-3, reads GAGVSQSPSNKVTEKGKDVELRCDPISGHTALYWYRQSLGQGLEFLIYFQGNSAPDKSGLPSDRFSAERTGGSVSTLTIQRTQQEDSAVYLCASSLKGRLDTDTQYFGPGTRLTVL.

This clonotype was observed a few times. The chain joins TRBV9 to TRBJ2-7; 10 bases align to TRBD1. The CDR3 covers 21 residues. The V and J ends lost 4 bases and 5 bases, in that order; junction bases with no gene match: 27. Germline lookup yields CDR1 SGDLS and CDR2 YYNGEE. The CDR3 is CASSHTSRLITGTGDPHEQYF. The CDR3 nucleotides are TGTGCCAGCAGCCACACCTCACGCCTAATAACCGGGACAGGGGACCCCCACGAGCAGTACTTC.

For the CDR3, the DNA is TGCGCCAGCAGCCAAGATTTTTCAGGGGGACAGCCCCAGCATTTT. The encoded protein is CASSQDFSGGQPQHF. V is TRBV4-3 and J is TRBJ1-5; 7 nucleotides agree with TRBD1. Germline V CDR1 and CDR2: LGHNA, YSLEER. V shed 0 bases, J shed 7 bases, and the junction held 6 bases outside the gene matches. The CDR3 totals 15 residues.

The sample holds a few counts of this clonotype. This chain uses TRBV24-1 with TRBJ2-7; 8 bases line up with TRBD1. Germline CDR1 reads KGHDR; CDR2 reads SFDVKD. There are 15 residues in the CDR3. With V trimmed by 5 bases and J by 5 bases, 10 bases remained unmatched. The CDR3 DNA is TGTGCCACCAGTGTTGGGGGGACAGGCGGCGACGAGCAGTACTTC. Its translation is CATSVGGTGGDEQYF.

This clonotype has at least ten counts. The chain is built from TRBV9 and TRBJ2-1, with unresolved D. V lost 0 bases, J lost 7 bases, and 11 bases lay in between. Germline V gene sequence: CDR1 SGDLS, CDR2 YYNGEE. The CDR3 loop spans 14 amino acids. Written as DNA, the CDR3 is TGTGCCAGCAGCGTAGCAGGATGGGGAAATGAGCAGTTCTTC. This translates into CASSVAGWGNEQFF.